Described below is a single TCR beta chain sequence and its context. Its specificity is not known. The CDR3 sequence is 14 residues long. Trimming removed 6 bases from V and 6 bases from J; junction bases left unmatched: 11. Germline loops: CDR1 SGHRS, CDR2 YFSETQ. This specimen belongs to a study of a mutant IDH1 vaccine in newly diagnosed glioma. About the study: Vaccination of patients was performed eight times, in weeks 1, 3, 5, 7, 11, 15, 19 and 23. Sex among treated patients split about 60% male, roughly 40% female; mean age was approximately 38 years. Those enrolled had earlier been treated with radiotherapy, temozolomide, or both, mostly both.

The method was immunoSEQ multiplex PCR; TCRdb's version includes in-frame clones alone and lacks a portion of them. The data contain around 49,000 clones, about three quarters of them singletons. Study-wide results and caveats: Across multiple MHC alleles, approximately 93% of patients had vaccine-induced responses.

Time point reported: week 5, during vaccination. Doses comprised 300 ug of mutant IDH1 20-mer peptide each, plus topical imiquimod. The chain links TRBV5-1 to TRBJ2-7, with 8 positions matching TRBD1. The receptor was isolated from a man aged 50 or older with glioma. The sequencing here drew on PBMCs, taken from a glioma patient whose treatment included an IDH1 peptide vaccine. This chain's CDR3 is CASKLMTGAGEQYF. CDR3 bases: TGCGCCAGCAAACTAATGACAGGGGCGGGCGAGCAGTACTTC.